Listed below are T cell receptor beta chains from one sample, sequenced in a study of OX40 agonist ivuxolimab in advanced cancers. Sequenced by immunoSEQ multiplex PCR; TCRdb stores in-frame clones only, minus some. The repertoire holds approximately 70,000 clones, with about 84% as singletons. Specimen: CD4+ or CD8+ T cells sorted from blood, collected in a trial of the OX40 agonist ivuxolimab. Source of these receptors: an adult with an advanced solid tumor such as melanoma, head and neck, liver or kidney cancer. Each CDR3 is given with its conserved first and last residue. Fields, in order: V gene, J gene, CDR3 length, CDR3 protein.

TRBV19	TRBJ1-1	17	CASSFPSGQSKNTEAFF
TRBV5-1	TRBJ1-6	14	CASSSGQTDSPLHF
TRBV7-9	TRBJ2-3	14	CASSWVAGTDTQYF
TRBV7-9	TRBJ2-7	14	CASSPASGSYEQYF
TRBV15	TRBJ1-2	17	CATSRDQGAAIIYGYTF
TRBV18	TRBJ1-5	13	CASSPGGVQNRHF
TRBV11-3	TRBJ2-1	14	CASSSGQAYNEQFF
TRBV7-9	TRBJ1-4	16	CASSLGVVTSNEKLFF
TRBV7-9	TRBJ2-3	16	CASSLSGGPSTDTQYF
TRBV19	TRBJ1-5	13	CASNVGSNQPQHF
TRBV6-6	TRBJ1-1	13	CASSSRGNTEAFF
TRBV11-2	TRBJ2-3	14	CASSLGPGTDTQYF
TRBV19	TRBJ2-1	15	CASSSGTEIYNEQFF
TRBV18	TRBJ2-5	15	CASSLTGTGGETQYF
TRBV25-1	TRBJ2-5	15	CASRMSGGAQETQYF
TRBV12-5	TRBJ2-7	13	CASALAGTREQYF
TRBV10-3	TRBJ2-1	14	CAIGTTSSYNEQFF
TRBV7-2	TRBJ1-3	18	CASSYQVGALGRGNTIYF
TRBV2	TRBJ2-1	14	CASAGGGPWDEQFF
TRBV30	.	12	CAWSVGGNEQYF
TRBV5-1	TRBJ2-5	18	CASSAGTRAAALQETQYF
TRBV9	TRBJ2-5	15	CASSVNTGTEETQYF
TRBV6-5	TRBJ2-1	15	CASSPTSGRNNEQFF
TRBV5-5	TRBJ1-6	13	CASSLDVNSPLHF
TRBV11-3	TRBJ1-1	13	CASSNQVNTEAFF
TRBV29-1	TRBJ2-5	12	CSAGASEQTQYF
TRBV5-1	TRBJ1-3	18	CASSLVDRGGISGNTIYF
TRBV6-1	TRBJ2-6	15	CASNQQGSGANVLTF
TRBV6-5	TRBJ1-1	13	CASSYEGGTEAFF
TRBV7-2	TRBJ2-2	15	CASSPQGLNTGELFF
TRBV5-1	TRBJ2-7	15	CASSFSAGTAYEQYF
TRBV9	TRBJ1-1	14	CASSAGGTNTEAFF
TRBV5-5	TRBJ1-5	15	CASTLGGYSNQPQHF
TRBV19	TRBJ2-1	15	CASKRGVMAGNEQFF
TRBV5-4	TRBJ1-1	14	CASSFLGKGTEAFF
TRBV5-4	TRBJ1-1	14	CASSLDRGGTEAFF
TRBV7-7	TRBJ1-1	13	CASSLNSLAEAFF
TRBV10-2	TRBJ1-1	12	CASFRVNTEAFF
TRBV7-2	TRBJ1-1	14	CASSFQGRNTEAFF
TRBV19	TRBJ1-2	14	CASSMGQGWYGYTF
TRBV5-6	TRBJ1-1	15	CASRFHRLRGTEAFF
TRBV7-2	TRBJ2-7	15	CASSLVKRGSYEQYF
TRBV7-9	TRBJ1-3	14	CASSSGGSGNTIYF
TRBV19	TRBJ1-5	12	CASGQGIEPQHF
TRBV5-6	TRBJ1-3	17	CASSWGLVSPSGNTIYF
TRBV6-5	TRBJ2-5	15	CASSAPHDRGETQYF